This T cell receptor beta chain was obtained from a study of glioma-infiltrating T cells (dated by TCRdb to the mid-2010s). With regard to the full study: The study sequenced TCR alpha- and beta-chain repertoires from glioma tissue, from non-neoplastic brain tissue and from matched peripheral blood mononuclear cells. To measure how far tissue and blood T-cell populations diverged, each tissue-infiltrating repertoire was compared against the peripheral blood repertoire of the same patient. Three low-grade glioma patients, 7 or 8 primary glioblastoma patients and three non-glioma patients contributing non-neoplastic brain tissue were included in the paired cohort. Findings and caveats that apply to the study as a whole: The group comparisons were based on small numbers of patients: three non-neoplastic, three low-grade glioma and fewer than ten glioblastoma patients. Only a very small number of CDR3 sequences turned up in both tissue and blood, a result put down to high CDR3 diversity combined with limited sampling. VJ-independent divergence between tissue and blood was below expectation in non-neoplastic patients but above expectation in all gliomas, especially low-grade gliomas.

Measured from the cysteine to the phenylalanine, the CDR3 is 12 residues long. Of the read, only the CDR3 DNA is kept; its 36 bases are in frame from base 1. The germline ends are 11 bases apart after V is trimmed by 7 bases and J by 10 bases. The germline V gene sets CDR1 to MDHEN and CDR2 to SYDVKM. A word on this clonotype: The clone's antigen remains unknown. One base away there is no much larger clone; base qualities are not given.

The iRepertoire nested amplicon-rescue multiplex PCR (arm-PCR) platform was used to amplify TCR alpha and beta CDR3 regions from RNA. One-step reverse transcription and amplification used about 95-450 ng of tissue mRNA or PBMC total RNA as input. Following bead purification, Illumina adapters were added through a secondary multiplex PCR, and the libraries were then gel-purified between 200 and 400 bp. The libraries contained internal 6-nucleotide barcodes that were used for demultiplexing. The libraries were sequenced on an Illumina MiSeq using 2x220 or 2x250 nucleotide paired-end reads. From the authors' description of their analysis: Paired reads were merged using FLASH 1.2.11 and were aligned to the GRCh37 human genome using BWA-MEM, after which TRA and TRB reads were extracted. For V and J assignment, an IMGT-derived reference of cassette sequences and CDR3 motifs that included pseudogenes was used. Three-frame translation of reads was performed, and productive CDR3s were defined as those with a C...FGXG motif and no stop codons. A clonotype was defined as a unique combination of a V-J cassette pair and a CDR3 amino acid sequence. Reads were filtered by Hamming distance, thresholded by each sample's sequence error rate in mapped regions. Using fastp trimming at Q25 and MiXCR clonotype assembly, TCRdb reanalyzed the public sequencing data and kept in-frame beta chains. A single entry per CDR3 protein holds the most common genes and DNA from its merged rows. The V and J calls follow TCRdb's processing rather than the paper's. Recorded for this sample are some 150,000 distinct CDR3 sequences; about two fifths of them occurred a single time. The ten biggest clones cover 20% to 25% of the sample.

The sequence was collected from a human donor with low-grade glioma or glioblastoma, undergoing nonglioma brain surgery, or in good health (not recorded which). Sequenced material: glioma tissue, nonneoplastic brain tissue, or PBMCs (not recorded which). The sequence links TRBV28 to TRBJ1-6; the D segment cannot be called with confidence. The encoded CDR3 is CASTLRASPLHF. The DNA sequence follows: TGTGCCAGCACCTTACGGGCGTCACCCCTCCACTTT.